These T cell receptor beta chains were read from a single sample in a study of blood T cell repertoires in COVID-19. Using immunoSEQ multiplex PCR, the repertoire was profiled, and TCRdb retains in-frame clones only, with some absent. The table records over 150,000 clones, 85% to 95% of them present only once. Sequencing was performed on peripheral blood. The source of these receptors is a man over 45 with acute or convalescent COVID-19. Both conserved end residues are part of each CDR3. The order of the fields is clone size, D gene, J gene, V gene, CDR3 protein, CDR3 DNA. D genes are given only for firm matches. Only part of the rows carry a size: once, few, many, or a class if the clone is expanded.

abundance: NA
d_gene: NA
j_gene: TRBJ1-1
v_gene: TRBV30
CDR3aa: CAWSGQLNTEAFF
CDR3nt: TGTGCCTGGAGTGGGCAGTTGAACACTGAAGCTTTCTTT

abundance: NA
d_gene: NA
j_gene: TRBJ1-1
v_gene: TRBV7-6
CDR3aa: CASSPGHQNTEAFF
CDR3nt: TGTGCCAGCAGCCCGGGACACCAGAACACTGAAGCTTTCTTT

abundance: NA
d_gene: TRBD1
j_gene: TRBJ1-5
v_gene: TRBV6-5
CDR3aa: CASSRQGGGQPQHF
CDR3nt: TGTGCCAGCAGTCGACAGGGAGGCGGTCAGCCCCAGCATTTT

abundance: NA
d_gene: TRBD2
j_gene: TRBJ2-3
v_gene: TRBV4-3
CDR3aa: CASSPQRGGQKDTQYF
CDR3nt: TGCGCCAGCAGCCCGCAGCGGGGGGGCCAAAAAGATACGCAGTATTTT

abundance: NA
d_gene: NA
j_gene: TRBJ1-6
v_gene: TRBV9
CDR3aa: CASSVSGHYNSPLHF
CDR3nt: TGTGCCAGCAGCGTTTCGGGACACTATAATTCACCCCTCCACTTT

abundance: NA
d_gene: TRBD2
j_gene: TRBJ2-1
v_gene: TRBV7-3
CDR3aa: CASSPSGLSIEQFF
CDR3nt: TGTGCCAGCAGCCCATCGGGACTATCCATTGAGCAGTTCTTC

abundance: NA
d_gene: TRBD2
j_gene: TRBJ2-7
v_gene: TRBV28
CDR3aa: CASSLWTSGPYEQYF
CDR3nt: TGTGCCAGCAGTTTATGGACTAGCGGGCCCTACGAGCAGTACTTC

abundance: NA
d_gene: NA
j_gene: TRBJ1-1
v_gene: TRBV18
CDR3aa: CASSPHLNTEAFF
CDR3nt: TGTGCCAGCTCACCACACTTGAACACTGAAGCTTTCTTT

abundance: NA
d_gene: NA
j_gene: TRBJ2-1
v_gene: TRBV7-9
CDR3aa: CASSLLVGELNEQFF
CDR3nt: TGTGCCAGCAGCTTACTGGTGGGAGAGTTAAATGAGCAGTTCTTC

abundance: NA
d_gene: NA
j_gene: TRBJ1-5
v_gene: TRBV4-2
CDR3aa: CASSQGRVNLSNQPQHF
CDR3nt: TGTGCCAGCAGCCAAGGTCGGGTAAATTTAAGCAATCAGCCCCAGCATTTT

abundance: NA
d_gene: NA
j_gene: TRBJ1-3
v_gene: TRBV7-9
CDR3aa: CASSLPRASGNTIYF
CDR3nt: TGTGCCAGCAGCTTACCCAGGGCCTCTGGAAACACCATATATTTT

abundance: NA
d_gene: TRBD2
j_gene: TRBJ2-3
v_gene: TRBV11-2
CDR3aa: CASSTSSGSATDTQYF
CDR3nt: TGTGCCAGCAGCACCTCAAGCGGGAGTGCGACAGATACGCAGTATTTT

abundance: once
d_gene: NA
j_gene: TRBJ2-7
v_gene: TRBV6-5
CDR3aa: CASRAGGMEQYF
CDR3nt: TGTGCCAGCAGGGCGGGTGGTATGGAGCAGTACTTC

abundance: NA
d_gene: TRBD1
j_gene: TRBJ2-5
v_gene: TRBV29-1
CDR3aa: CSVVKGGLETQYF
CDR3nt: TGCAGCGTTGTCAAAGGGGGCCTAGAGACCCAGTACTTC

abundance: NA
d_gene: TRBD2
j_gene: TRBJ2-7
v_gene: TRBV18
CDR3aa: CASSPTSGRYSYEQYF
CDR3nt: TGTGCCAGCTCACCGACTAGCGGGAGGTACTCCTACGAGCAGTACTTC

abundance: NA
d_gene: NA
j_gene: TRBJ2-3
v_gene: TRBV19
CDR3aa: CASSIGRREHTDTQYF
CDR3nt: TGTGCCAGTAGTATAGGTCGCAGGGAACACACAGATACGCAGTATTTT

abundance: NA
d_gene: TRBD2
j_gene: TRBJ2-3
v_gene: TRBV7-6
CDR3aa: CASSPSRAGIDTQYF
CDR3nt: TGTGCCAGCAGCCCGTCCAGAGCGGGGATAGATACGCAGTATTTT

abundance: NA
d_gene: TRBD2
j_gene: TRBJ2-3
v_gene: TRBV7-9
CDR3aa: CASSRWTSRGADTQYF
CDR3nt: TGTGCCAGCAGCAGATGGACTAGCCGAGGGGCAGATACGCAGTATTTT

abundance: NA
d_gene: NA
j_gene: TRBJ1-2
v_gene: TRBV30
CDR3aa: CAWSVHGVVYGYTF
CDR3nt: TGTGCCTGGAGTGTGCACGGAGTTGTCTATGGCTACACCTTC

abundance: NA
d_gene: TRBD2
j_gene: TRBJ2-3
v_gene: TRBV11-3
CDR3aa: CASSPLGLAGRPSTDTQYF
CDR3nt: TGTGCCAGCAGCCCCTTGGGACTAGCGGGGAGGCCTAGCACAGATACGCAGTATTTT

abundance: NA
d_gene: TRBD2
j_gene: TRBJ2-3
v_gene: TRBV5-8
CDR3aa: CASSRQAGATDTQYF
CDR3nt: TGTGCCAGCAGCCGTCAAGCGGGGGCCACAGATACGCAGTATTTT

abundance: NA
d_gene: TRBD1
j_gene: TRBJ2-3
v_gene: TRBV9
CDR3aa: CASSVEQGRGTDTQYF
CDR3nt: TGTGCCAGCAGCGTAGAACAGGGGCGCGGCACAGATACGCAGTATTTT

abundance: NA
d_gene: NA
j_gene: TRBJ1-4
v_gene: TRBV4-3
CDR3aa: CASSQQPTGPNEKLFF
CDR3nt: TGCGCCAGCAGCCAGCAACCCACGGGTCCTAATGAAAAACTGTTTTTT

abundance: NA
d_gene: TRBD1
j_gene: TRBJ1-5
v_gene: TRBV18
CDR3aa: CASSSDRGVQPQHF
CDR3nt: TGTGCCAGCTCATCTGACAGGGGTGTACAGCCCCAGCATTTT

abundance: NA
d_gene: TRBD2
j_gene: TRBJ2-5
v_gene: TRBV30
CDR3aa: CAWSVLAGRETQYF
CDR3nt: TGTGCCTGGAGTGTACTAGCGGGGAGAGAGACCCAGTACTTC

abundance: NA
d_gene: NA
j_gene: TRBJ1-5
v_gene: TRBV5-5
CDR3aa: CASSRTTGGSNQPQHF
CDR3nt: TGTGCCAGCAGCCGGACTACAGGTGGGAGCAATCAGCCCCAGCATTTT

abundance: NA
d_gene: NA
j_gene: TRBJ2-1
v_gene: TRBV7-9
CDR3aa: CASSSGTFFLNEQFF
CDR3nt: TGTGCCAGCAGCTCGGGGACTTTTTTCTTGAATGAGCAGTTCTTC

abundance: NA
d_gene: TRBD1
j_gene: TRBJ1-6
v_gene: TRBV10-3
CDR3aa: CAISGPGQSNSPLHF
CDR3nt: TGTGCCATCAGTGGTCCGGGACAGAGCAATTCACCCCTCCACTTT

abundance: NA
d_gene: TRBD1
j_gene: TRBJ2-7
v_gene: TRBV7-8
CDR3aa: CASSLPGQGAYEQYF
CDR3nt: TGTGCCAGCAGCTTACCGGGACAGGGGGCCTACGAGCAGTACTTC

abundance: NA
d_gene: NA
j_gene: TRBJ2-5
v_gene: TRBV19
CDR3aa: CASSIQQETQYF
CDR3nt: TGTGCCAGTAGTATCCAGCAAGAGACCCAGTACTTC

abundance: NA
d_gene: NA
j_gene: TRBJ2-2
v_gene: TRBV5-4
CDR3aa: CASSLTRLNTGELFF
CDR3nt: TGTGCCAGCAGCCTGACTAGACTTAACACCGGGGAGCTGTTTTTT

abundance: NA
d_gene: TRBD1
j_gene: TRBJ1-1
v_gene: TRBV7-3
CDR3aa: CASSDPSTGNGAFF
CDR3nt: TGTGCCAGCAGCGACCCCTCGACAGGGAATGGAGCTTTCTTT

abundance: once
d_gene: NA
j_gene: TRBJ2-1
v_gene: TRBV30
CDR3aa: CAWSLLLVETKQFF
CDR3nt: TGTGCCTGGAGTTTACTGTTGGTCGAAACCAAGCAGTTCTTC

abundance: once
d_gene: TRBD1
j_gene: TRBJ2-7
v_gene: TRBV6-1
CDR3aa: CASSELDRGRYEQYF
CDR3nt: TGTGCCAGCAGTGAATTGGACAGGGGCCGCTACGAGCAGTACTTC

abundance: NA
d_gene: NA
j_gene: TRBJ1-6
v_gene: TRBV3-1/TRBV3-2
CDR3aa: CASSQGAAGVGGSPLHF
CDR3nt: TGTGCCAGCAGCCAAGGTGCAGCCGGGGTCGGTGGTTCACCCCTCCACTTT

abundance: NA
d_gene: TRBD2
j_gene: TRBJ2-3
v_gene: TRBV3-1/TRBV3-2
CDR3aa: CASSQGLAGADTQYF
CDR3nt: TGTGCCAGCAGCCAGGGACTAGCGGGAGCAGATACGCAGTATTTT

abundance: NA
d_gene: NA
j_gene: TRBJ2-5
v_gene: TRBV7-2
CDR3aa: CASSLARETQYF
CDR3nt: TGTGCCAGCAGCTTAGCGCGGGAGACCCAGTACTTC

abundance: once
d_gene: TRBD2
j_gene: TRBJ2-3
v_gene: TRBV11-1
CDR3aa: CASRLTRGVSTDTQYF
CDR3nt: TGTGCCAGCAGACTAACCCGGGGGGTCAGCACAGATACGCAGTATTTT

abundance: NA
d_gene: NA
j_gene: TRBJ1-3
v_gene: TRBV6-5
CDR3aa: CASSPGWASNTIYF
CDR3nt: TGTGCCAGCAGTCCGGGGTGGGCTAGCAACACCATATATTTT

abundance: NA
d_gene: TRBD2
j_gene: TRBJ2-1
v_gene: TRBV7-2
CDR3aa: CASSLDASSGNEQFF
CDR3nt: TGTGCCAGCAGCTTAGATGCTTCTAGCGGGAATGAGCAGTTCTTC

abundance: NA
d_gene: NA
j_gene: TRBJ1-6
v_gene: TRBV7-2
CDR3aa: CASSSQQGDSPLHF
CDR3nt: TGTGCCAGCAGCTCACAACAAGGGGATTCACCCCTCCACTTT

abundance: NA
d_gene: TRBD1
j_gene: TRBJ1-5
v_gene: TRBV30
CDR3aa: CAWTPGQGGNSNQPQHF
CDR3nt: TGTGCCTGGACCCCCGGACAGGGAGGGAATAGCAATCAGCCCCAGCATTTT

abundance: NA
d_gene: TRBD1
j_gene: TRBJ1-2
v_gene: TRBV5-1
CDR3aa: CASSYGQGGYGYTF
CDR3nt: TGCGCCAGCAGCTACGGACAGGGGGGGTATGGCTACACCTTC

abundance: NA
d_gene: TRBD1
j_gene: TRBJ1-3
v_gene: TRBV10-3
CDR3aa: CAIEDRGRNTIYF
CDR3nt: TGTGCCATCGAGGACAGGGGACGGAACACCATATATTTT

abundance: NA
d_gene: TRBD2
j_gene: TRBJ2-1
v_gene: TRBV7-6
CDR3aa: CASSPKRANPTSAGPHNEQFF
CDR3nt: TGTGCCAGCAGCCCAAAGCGGGCAAATCCAACTAGCGCCGGGCCGCACAATGAGCAGTTCTTC